This is a list of T cell receptor beta chains from one sample in a study of identical twins' blood T cells. TCRdb recomputed calls from the 5' RACE reads with MiXCR, one row per CDR3 protein. There are fewer than 450,000 distinct CDR3 sequences in the sample; 25% to 35% occur only once, and about 6% lies in the top ten. The sample consisted of PBMCs. These receptors all stem from a woman aged 18-55 years in good health. The CDR3 runs from the conserved cysteine through the conserved F or W. Each record gives: V gene, J gene, CDR3 protein.

V gene: TRBV7-9
J gene: TRBJ1-2
CDR3 protein: CASSREPSYGYTF

V gene: TRBV29-1
J gene: TRBJ2-5
CDR3 protein: CSVRLAGAVTWTQYF

V gene: TRBV5-1
J gene: TRBJ2-7
CDR3 protein: CASSRTVTTPYEQYF

V gene: TRBV6-1
J gene: TRBJ2-2
CDR3 protein: CASRFVTGELFF

V gene: TRBV14
J gene: TRBJ2-1
CDR3 protein: CASSQDKRRPYNEQFF

V gene: TRBV25-1
J gene: TRBJ1-2
CDR3 protein: CASSVGSTYGYTF

V gene: TRBV20-1
J gene: TRBJ2-1
CDR3 protein: CSAGGLEEYNEQFF

V gene: TRBV14
J gene: TRBJ2-4
CDR3 protein: CASSQGSPTKNIQYF

V gene: TRBV7-9
J gene: TRBJ1-6
CDR3 protein: CASSLVEAPLHF

V gene: TRBV4-3
J gene: TRBJ2-1
CDR3 protein: CASSQEGQGGAYNEQFF

V gene: TRBV20-1
J gene: TRBJ1-2
CDR3 protein: CSASMTGDWDGYTF

V gene: TRBV6-5
J gene: TRBJ1-1
CDR3 protein: CASSWDKNTEAFF

V gene: TRBV20-1
J gene: TRBJ1-4
CDR3 protein: CSAKTGGRPNEKLFF

V gene: TRBV7-8
J gene: TRBJ2-7
CDR3 protein: CASSLVPRTGRSSYEQYF

V gene: TRBV5-5
J gene: TRBJ1-3
CDR3 protein: CASSFEGNTIYF

V gene: TRBV20-1
J gene: TRBJ1-4
CDR3 protein: CSASAPGQGGKLFF

V gene: TRBV7-2
J gene: TRBJ1-3
CDR3 protein: CASSNTGSGNTIYF

V gene: TRBV20-1
J gene: TRBJ1-1
CDR3 protein: CSAAGGRTEAFF

V gene: TRBV10-1
J gene: TRBJ2-1
CDR3 protein: CASGTGGPYNEQFF

V gene: TRBV18
J gene: TRBJ2-1
CDR3 protein: CASSLAGALYNEQFF

V gene: TRBV24-1
J gene: TRBJ1-2
CDR3 protein: CATSDGGIHGYTF

V gene: TRBV12-3/TRBV12-4
J gene: TRBJ2-2
CDR3 protein: CASIPAAGELFF

V gene: TRBV7-3
J gene: TRBJ1-4
CDR3 protein: CAGSLNRGIGEKLFF

V gene: TRBV27
J gene: TRBJ2-2
CDR3 protein: CASSLSGVGELFF

V gene: TRBV29-1
J gene: TRBJ1-1
CDR3 protein: CSVVVGGIRAFF

V gene: TRBV7-2
J gene: TRBJ2-3
CDR3 protein: CASSISRTYTDTQYF

V gene: TRBV7-3
J gene: TRBJ2-3
CDR3 protein: CASSLQGGDTQYF

V gene: TRBV29-1
J gene: TRBJ1-2
CDR3 protein: CSVVTDLGVHGYTF

V gene: TRBV12-3/TRBV12-4
J gene: TRBJ1-3
CDR3 protein: CASSPYGNTIYF

V gene: TRBV7-9
J gene: TRBJ1-1
CDR3 protein: CASSVYSVNTEAFF

V gene: TRBV10-3
J gene: TRBJ1-2
CDR3 protein: CAIRPVGRGHQGGYTF

V gene: TRBV20-1
J gene: TRBJ2-7
CDR3 protein: CSASLGAGEAYEQYF

V gene: TRBV7-9
J gene: TRBJ1-1
CDR3 protein: CASRSGTEAFF

V gene: TRBV5-6
J gene: TRBJ2-6
CDR3 protein: CASIKRAGANVLTF

V gene: TRBV18
J gene: TRBJ2-1
CDR3 protein: CASSTFSGSGNEQFF

V gene: TRBV6-5
J gene: TRBJ1-2
CDR3 protein: CASRFLNSNYGYTF

V gene: TRBV29-1
J gene: TRBJ2-1
CDR3 protein: CSVEDLGTSGANEQFF

V gene: TRBV19
J gene: TRBJ2-1
CDR3 protein: CASSRGTGGAYNEQFF

V gene: TRBV19
J gene: TRBJ1-5
CDR3 protein: CASSTDFLHF

V gene: TRBV19
J gene: TRBJ1-1
CDR3 protein: CASRRGRGLSAFF

V gene: TRBV29-1
J gene: TRBJ1-2
CDR3 protein: CSIRTVINYGYTF

V gene: TRBV7-9
J gene: TRBJ1-2
CDR3 protein: CASSFVGQGAIEGYTF

V gene: TRBV6-1
J gene: TRBJ1-6
CDR3 protein: CASSELYNSPLHF

V gene: TRBV27
J gene: TRBJ1-5
CDR3 protein: CASSLKGGSRPQHF

V gene: TRBV27
J gene: TRBJ1-2
CDR3 protein: CASRPYPRGLYGYTF

V gene: TRBV27
J gene: TRBJ2-2
CDR3 protein: CASSLGLATGELFF

V gene: TRBV19
J gene: TRBJ2-2
CDR3 protein: CASSLPPGAGELFF

V gene: TRBV12-3/TRBV12-4
J gene: TRBJ1-1
CDR3 protein: CASSPGPRLRAFF

V gene: TRBV9
J gene: TRBJ1-6
CDR3 protein: CASSGYSTAYNSPLHF

V gene: TRBV11-2
J gene: TRBJ2-1
CDR3 protein: CASSFNEQFF

V gene: TRBV5-1
J gene: TRBJ1-1
CDR3 protein: CASSLVGGEAFF

V gene: TRBV3-1
J gene: TRBJ2-3
CDR3 protein: CASSRPGASTDTQYF

V gene: TRBV29-1
J gene: TRBJ2-3
CDR3 protein: CSALVQGKTDTQYF